The 19 T cell receptor beta chains presented below share a single source sample, sequenced in a study of T cells in Graves' hyperthyroidism and ophthalmopathy. RNA transcripts served as the template for amplifying TCR beta CDR3 regions. When the TCR CDR3 underwent first-round RT-PCR, the HTBI primer set was used. TCRdb reanalysed the multiplex PCR reads using MiXCR and keeps one entry per CDR3 protein. The sample consists of about 610,000 distinct CDR3 sequences, about a sixth of them appearing once. The specimen was blood. These receptors all come from a woman aged 40 to 55 with Graves' ophthalmopathy.

In its sample, this clonotype was seen many times. The V call is TRBV6-4, the J call TRBJ2-2, with D tentatively TRBD2 (5 bases). CDR1 is MRHNA and CDR2 is SNTAGT in the germline V gene. This CDR3 spans 15 amino acids. Trimming took 5 bases from V and 3 from J, leaving 13 bases between them. CDR3 sequence reads: CASSYESGDTGELFF. In DNA form, the CDR3 reads TGTGCCAGCAGTTATGAATCCGGGGACACCGGGGAGCTGTTTTTT.

This clonotype was detected many times. The chain joins TRBV3-1 to TRBJ2-1; 8 nucleotides line up with TRBD2. This CDR3 is built from 15 residues. CDR1 and CDR2 (germline): LGHDT, YNNKEL (reference sequence). With 2 bases clipped from V and 2 bases from J, the junction kept 2 bases outside the gene matches. CDR3 amino acids: CASSQSGGTYNEQFF. DNA for the CDR3: TGTGCCAGCAGCCAAAGCGGGGGCACCTACAATGAGCAGTTCTTC.

This rearrangement joins TRBV5-1 to TRBJ1-5; D is unresolved. V lost 0 bases and J 6 bases, leaving 10 bases between the germline ends. Germline V gives CDR1 SGHRS, CDR2 YFSETQ. This CDR3 region has 14 residues. The CDR3 DNA reads TGCGCCAGCAGCTTGGGGGAAGAGGGTCAGCCCCAGCATTTT. Protein sequence: CASSLGEEGQPQHF.

V is TRBV5-1 and J is TRBJ1-2; tentatively, D is TRBD1 (5 bases). The germline V gene has CDR1 SGHRS and CDR2 YFSETQ. Trimming took 3 bases from V and 6 from J, leaving 9 bases between them. The CDR3 length is 12 residues. The CDR3 region is CASSSSGNGYTF. The CDR3 coding sequence is TGCGCCAGCAGCTCGTCAGGGAATGGCTACACCTTC.

In its sample, this clonotype was seen many times. The chain employs TRBV6-1 and TRBJ2-2, with D uncertain. Trimming shortened V by 1 base and J by 4 bases, and 4 bases separated the two germline ends. Germline assignment: CDR1 MNHNS and CDR2 SASEGT. The CDR3 covers 13 residues. In nucleotides, the CDR3 is TGTGCCAGCAGTGAAGAAGCCACCGGGGAGCTGTTTTTT. It encodes CASSEEATGELFF.

This clonotype was picked up a small number of times. The CDR3 DNA is TGTGCCAGCAGCCCGCCCTGGGGGGCTCAGCCCCAGCATTTT. Residues: CASSPPWGAQPQHF. The chain uses TRBV7-2 and TRBJ1-5; D might be TRBD1 (6 bases). In germline, CDR1 is SGHTA, CDR2 FQGNSA. Trimming took 5 bases from V and 6 from J, leaving 14 bases between them. This CDR3 is 14 amino acids long.

This clonotype showed up many times. The V and J genes are TRBV6-1 and TRBJ2-1; weak D call: TRBD1 (7 bases). The germline CDR1 and CDR2 sequences are MNHNS and SASEGT. The V and J ends lost 6 bases and 4 bases respectively, with 13 bases between them. This CDR3 region has 14 residues. CDR3 sequence reads: CASRRDSLYNEQFF. CDR3 sequence (DNA): TGTGCCAGCAGGCGGGACAGTCTTTACAATGAGCAGTTCTTC.

The rearrangement uses TRBV18 and TRBJ2-1, with 7 positions matching TRBD2. Germline V gene data show CDR1 as KGHSH and CDR2 as LQKENI. The CDR3 has 15 amino acids. The V and J ends lost 5 bases and 8 bases, in that order; junction bases with no gene match: 12. CDR3 region: CASSTRLAAGDEQFF. CDR3 in DNA: TGTGCCAGCTCAACCAGACTAGCCGCAGGCGATGAGCAGTTCTTC. Variable domain in full (rest from reference TRBV18 and TRBJ2-1): NAGVMQNPRHLVRRRGQEARLRCSPMKGHSHVYWYRQLPEEGLKFMVYLQKENIIDESGMPKERFSAEFPKEGPSILRIQQVVRGDSAAYFCASSTRLAAGDEQFFGPGTRLTVL.

Worth noting for this clonotype: A much larger clone differs by one base, so this may be a read error. The chain employs TRBV12-3 or TRBV12-4 and TRBJ2-3, with D unclear. The length of the CDR3 is 17 residues. Trimming cost V 3 bases and J 2 bases, with 18 bases left between them. Written as DNA, the CDR3 is TGTGCCAGCAGTTTCCGAATCCGGGCAGATTACACAGATACGCAGTATTTT. Amino acid sequence: CASSFRIRADYTDTQYF.

The rearrangement links TRBV19 to TRBJ2-7; maybe TRBD2 (5 bases). V was pared by 4 bases and J by 3 bases, with 10 bases between. This CDR3 has 13 amino acids. From germline, CDR1 is LNHDA and CDR2 SQIVND (reference sequence). CDR3 sequence: CASSTGVGYEQYF. DNA for the CDR3: TGTGCCAGTAGTACCGGGGTTGGCTACGAGCAGTACTTC.

This clonotype showed up many times. The chain uses TRBV20-1 and TRBJ1-1, with D hard to call. V was pared by 6 bases and J by 3 bases, with 17 bases between. This CDR3 comprises 14 residues. CDR1 and CDR2 (germline): DFQATT, SNEGSKA (reference sequence). The CDR3 DNA is TGCAGTGCCCCCAGCGGGTCAGCATACACTGAAGCTTTCTTT. Amino acid sequence: CSAPSGSAYTEAFF.

This clonotype was detected ten times or more. CDR3 in DNA: TGTGCCAGCAGCGTAGGCCGGAGGGCGGTCGAGGAGCTGTTTTTT. Translated: CASSVGRRAVEELFF. The rearrangement uses TRBV11-3 and TRBJ2-2; a possible D gene is TRBD2 (6 bases). The length of the CDR3 is 15 residues. Trimming left V 5 bases short and J 10 bases short, with 20 bases between. Germline-derived CDR1 and CDR2 are SGHNT and YENEEA.

There are a few counts of this clonotype. This chain uses TRBV2 with TRBJ2-5; D perhaps matches TRBD1 (5 bases). Germline CDR1 reads SNHLY; CDR2 reads FYNNEI. Trimming pared 7 bases from V and 1 base from J, leaving 16 bases between. The CDR3 totals 15 residues. CDR3 amino acids: CASKEVRAGQETQYF. The CDR3 bases are TGTGCCAGCAAGGAAGTCAGGGCAGGCCAAGAGACCCAGTACTTC. Supplemented by reference TRBV2 and TRBJ2-5, the full variable domain reads EPEVTQTPSHQVTQMGQEVILRCVPISNHLYFYWYRQILGQKVEFLVSFYNNEISEKSEIFDDQFSVERPDGSNFTLKIRSTKLEDSAMYFCASKEVRAGQETQYFGPGTRLLVL.

The V call is TRBV6-1, the J call TRBJ1-5, with D perhaps TRBD1 (6 bases). The V end was cut by 6 bases, the J end by 0 bases, with 15 bases between. Germline V gene sequence: CDR1 MNHNS, CDR2 SASEGT. The CDR3 runs to 16 residues. This CDR3 is CASRPTGTLSNQPQHF. CDR3 coding DNA: TGTGCCAGCAGACCGACAGGAACACTTAGCAATCAGCCCCAGCATTTT.

This clonotype was recorded many times. This chain links TRBV18 with TRBJ2-7; D remains unclear. V was cut by 3 bases and J by 3 bases, with 9 bases left in between. The CDR3 has 13 amino acids. CDR1 is KGHSH, CDR2 LQKENI, per germline. The CDR3 here is CASSPAASYEQYF. CDR3 DNA: TGTGCCAGCTCACCGGCAGCCAGCTACGAGCAGTACTTC.

This clonotype was observed once. The rearrangement joins TRBV29-1 to TRBJ2-7, with D possibly matching TRBD2 (6 bases). Trimming took off 0 bases at V and 0 bases at J, with 9 bases between the two ends. The CDR3 extends over 14 amino acids. Germline V gene sequence: CDR1 SQVTM, CDR2 ANQGSEA. In DNA, the CDR3 is TGCAGCGTTGAAGACCGGGGGAGCTCCTACGAGCAGTACTTC. It is translated as CSVEDRGSSYEQYF.

This clonotype was seen only a few times. The chain links TRBV19 to TRBJ1-1; TRBD1 is a possible D gene (5 bases). The CDR3 extends over 13 amino acids. Germline CDR1 reads LNHDA; CDR2 reads SQIVND (reference sequence). V lost 2 bases, J lost 8 bases, and 12 bases lay in between. The CDR3 coding sequence is TGTGCCAGTAGTATAAGGGGCCCGAAAGAAGCTTTCTTT. It encodes CASSIRGPKEAFF.

The chain joins TRBV11-3 to TRBJ2-5; TRBD2 agrees at 14 bases. The CDR3 loop spans 16 amino acids. The V gene end was trimmed by 5 bases and the J gene end by 5 bases; junction bases not matched to a gene: 7. CDR1 and CDR2 from the germline V gene are SGHNT and YENEEA. This CDR3 reads CASSATSGGALETQYF. The CDR3 nucleotides read TGTGCCAGCAGCGCGACTAGCGGGGGGGCCTTGGAGACCCAGTACTTC.

The chain employs TRBV12-5 and TRBJ2-5; TRBD2 is a possible D gene (5 bases). This CDR3 has 15 amino acids. Trimming shortened V by 1 base and J by 4 bases, and 13 bases separated the two germline ends. The germline V gene encodes CDR1 LGHNT and CDR2 FRNRAP. CDR3 coding DNA: TGTGCTAGTGGTTTGGGTGGACTTGAGGGAGAGACCCAGTACTTC. Translating gives CASGLGGLEGETQYF.